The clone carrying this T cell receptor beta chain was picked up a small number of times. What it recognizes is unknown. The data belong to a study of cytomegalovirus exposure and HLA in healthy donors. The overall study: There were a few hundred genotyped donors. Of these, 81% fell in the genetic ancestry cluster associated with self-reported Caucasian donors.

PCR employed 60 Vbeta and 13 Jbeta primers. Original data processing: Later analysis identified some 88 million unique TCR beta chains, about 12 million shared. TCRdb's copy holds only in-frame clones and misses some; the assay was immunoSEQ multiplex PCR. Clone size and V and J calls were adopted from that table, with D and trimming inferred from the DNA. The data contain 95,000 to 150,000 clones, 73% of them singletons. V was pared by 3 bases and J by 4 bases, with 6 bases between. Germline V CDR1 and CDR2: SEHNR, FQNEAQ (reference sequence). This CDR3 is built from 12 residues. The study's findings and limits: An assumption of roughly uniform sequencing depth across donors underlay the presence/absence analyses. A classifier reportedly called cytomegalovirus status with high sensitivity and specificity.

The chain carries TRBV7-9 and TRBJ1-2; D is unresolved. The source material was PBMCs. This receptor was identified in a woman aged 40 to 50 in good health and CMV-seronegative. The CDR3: CASSFDFYGYTF. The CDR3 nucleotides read TGTGCCAGCAGCTTCGACTTCTATGGCTACACCTTC. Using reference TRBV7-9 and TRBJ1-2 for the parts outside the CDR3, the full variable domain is DTGVSQNPRHKITKRGQNVTFRCDPISEHNRLYWYRQTLGQGPEFLTYFQNEAQLEKSRLLSDRFSAERPKGSFSTLEIQRTEQGDSAMYLCASSFDFYGYTFGSGTRLTVV.